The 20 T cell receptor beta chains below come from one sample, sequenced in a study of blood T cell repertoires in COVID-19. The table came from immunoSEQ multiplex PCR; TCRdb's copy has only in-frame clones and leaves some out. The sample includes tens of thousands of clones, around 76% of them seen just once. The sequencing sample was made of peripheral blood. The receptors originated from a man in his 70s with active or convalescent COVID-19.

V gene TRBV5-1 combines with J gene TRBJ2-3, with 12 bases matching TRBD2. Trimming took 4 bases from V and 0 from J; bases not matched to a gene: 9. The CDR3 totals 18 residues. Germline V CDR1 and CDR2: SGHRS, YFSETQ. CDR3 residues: CASSPTSGGTASTDTQYF. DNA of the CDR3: TGCGCCAGCAGCCCGACTAGCGGGGGAACCGCTAGCACAGATACGCAGTATTTT.

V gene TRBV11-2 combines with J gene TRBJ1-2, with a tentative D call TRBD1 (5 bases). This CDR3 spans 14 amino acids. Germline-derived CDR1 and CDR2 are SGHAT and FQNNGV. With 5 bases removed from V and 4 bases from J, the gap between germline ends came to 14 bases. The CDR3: CASSLGGGSYGYTF. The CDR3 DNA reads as TGTGCCAGCAGCCTAGGTGGGGGGAGCTATGGCTACACCTTC.

The CDR3, as DNA: TGTGCCAGCAGTGAAAGCAGGGGTGGCCATTATGGGCAGTACTTC. Protein: CASSESRGGHYGQYF. The rearrangement links TRBV2 to TRBJ2-7, with D perhaps matching TRBD1 (6 bases). Trimming cost V 2 bases and J 9 bases, with 20 bases left between them. The V gene's germline CDR1 is SNHLY and CDR2 FYNNEI. This CDR3 comprises 15 residues.

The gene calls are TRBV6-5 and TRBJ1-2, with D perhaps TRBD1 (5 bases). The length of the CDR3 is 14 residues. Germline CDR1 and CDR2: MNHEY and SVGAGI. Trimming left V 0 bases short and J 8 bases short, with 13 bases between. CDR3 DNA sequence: TGTGCCAGCAGTTACTCGAAGACAGCAAGGGGCTACACCTTC. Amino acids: CASSYSKTARGYTF.

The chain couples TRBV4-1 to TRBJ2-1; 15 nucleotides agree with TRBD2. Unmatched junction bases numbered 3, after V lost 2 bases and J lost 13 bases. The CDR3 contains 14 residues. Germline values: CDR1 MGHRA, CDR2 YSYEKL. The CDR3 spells CASSQLGLAGGQFF. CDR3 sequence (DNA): TGCGCCAGCAGCCAATTGGGACTAGCGGGGGGCCAGTTCTTC.

CDR3 region: CATNRDPNSPLHF. The CDR3 DNA reads as TGTGCCACGAACAGGGATCCTAATTCACCCCTCCACTTT. This chain links TRBV9 with TRBJ1-6; maybe TRBD1 (6 bases). V was pared by 9 bases and J by 6 bases, with 13 bases between. From germline, CDR1 is SGDLS and CDR2 YYNGEE. The CDR3 loop spans 13 amino acids.

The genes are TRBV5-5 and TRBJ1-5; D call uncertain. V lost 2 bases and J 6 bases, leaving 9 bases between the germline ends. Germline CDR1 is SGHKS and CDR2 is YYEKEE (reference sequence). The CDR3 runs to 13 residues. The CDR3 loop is CASSFQSGQPQHF. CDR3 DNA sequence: TGTGCCAGCAGCTTCCAGTCGGGTCAGCCCCAGCATTTT.

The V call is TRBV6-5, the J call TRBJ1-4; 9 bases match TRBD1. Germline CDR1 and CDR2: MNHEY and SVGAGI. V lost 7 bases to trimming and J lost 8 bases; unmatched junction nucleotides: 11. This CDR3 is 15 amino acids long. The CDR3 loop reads CASTYRGQGGEKLFF. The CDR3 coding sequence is TGTGCCAGCACCTATAGGGGACAGGGTGGCGAAAAACTGTTTTTT.

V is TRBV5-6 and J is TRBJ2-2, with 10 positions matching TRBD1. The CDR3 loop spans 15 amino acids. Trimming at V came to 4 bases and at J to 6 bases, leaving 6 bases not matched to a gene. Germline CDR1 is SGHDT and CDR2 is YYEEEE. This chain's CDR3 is CASSVRQGASGELFF. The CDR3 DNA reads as TGTGCCAGCAGCGTGAGACAGGGGGCATCCGGGGAGCTGTTTTTT.

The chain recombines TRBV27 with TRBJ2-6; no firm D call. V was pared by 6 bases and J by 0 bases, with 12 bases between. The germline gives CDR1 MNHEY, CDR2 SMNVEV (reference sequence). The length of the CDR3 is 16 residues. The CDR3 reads CASRGPSYSGANVLTF. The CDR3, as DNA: TGTGCCAGCAGGGGCCCGTCGTACTCTGGGGCCAACGTCCTGACTTTC.

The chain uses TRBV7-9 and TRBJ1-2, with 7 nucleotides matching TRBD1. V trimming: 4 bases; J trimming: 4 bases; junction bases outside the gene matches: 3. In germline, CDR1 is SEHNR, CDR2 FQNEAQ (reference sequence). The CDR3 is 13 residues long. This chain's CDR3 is CASSWDSSYGYTF. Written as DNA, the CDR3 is TGTGCCAGCAGCTGGGACAGCTCCTATGGCTACACCTTC.

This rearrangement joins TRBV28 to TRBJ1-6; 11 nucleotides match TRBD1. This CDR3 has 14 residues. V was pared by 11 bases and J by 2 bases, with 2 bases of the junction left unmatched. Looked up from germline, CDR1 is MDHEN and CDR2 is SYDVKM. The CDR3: CAGQGATYNSPLHF. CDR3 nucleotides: TGTGCCGGACAGGGGGCGACCTATAATTCACCCCTCCACTTT.

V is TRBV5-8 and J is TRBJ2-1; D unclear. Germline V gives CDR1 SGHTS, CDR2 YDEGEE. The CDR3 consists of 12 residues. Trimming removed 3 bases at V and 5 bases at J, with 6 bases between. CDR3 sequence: CASSSRHNEQFF. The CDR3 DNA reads TGTGCCAGCAGCTCCAGGCACAATGAGCAGTTCTTC. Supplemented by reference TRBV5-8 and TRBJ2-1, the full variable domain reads EAGVTQSPTHLIKTRGQQATLRCSPISGHTSVYWYQQALGLGLQFLLWYDEGEERNRGNFPPRFSGRQFPNYSSELNVNALELEDSALYLCASSSRHNEQFFGPGTRLTVL.

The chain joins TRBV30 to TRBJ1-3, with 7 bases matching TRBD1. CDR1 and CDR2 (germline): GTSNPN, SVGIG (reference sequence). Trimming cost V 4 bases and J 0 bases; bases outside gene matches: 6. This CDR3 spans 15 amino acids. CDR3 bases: TGTGCCTGGACTGAATCAGGGGGCTCTGGAAACACCATATATTTT. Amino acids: CAWTESGGSGNTIYF.

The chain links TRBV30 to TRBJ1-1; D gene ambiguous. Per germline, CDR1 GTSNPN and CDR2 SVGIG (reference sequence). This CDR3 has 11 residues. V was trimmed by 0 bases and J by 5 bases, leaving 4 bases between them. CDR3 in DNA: TGTGCCTGGAGTGTACAAACTGAAGCTTTCTTT. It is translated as CAWSVQTEAFF.

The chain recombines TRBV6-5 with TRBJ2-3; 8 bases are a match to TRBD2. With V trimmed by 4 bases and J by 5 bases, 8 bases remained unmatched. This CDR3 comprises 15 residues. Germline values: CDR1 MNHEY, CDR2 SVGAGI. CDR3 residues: CASSLRRGALDTQYF. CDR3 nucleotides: TGTGCCAGCAGTTTAAGGCGGGGGGCGTTAGATACGCAGTATTTT.

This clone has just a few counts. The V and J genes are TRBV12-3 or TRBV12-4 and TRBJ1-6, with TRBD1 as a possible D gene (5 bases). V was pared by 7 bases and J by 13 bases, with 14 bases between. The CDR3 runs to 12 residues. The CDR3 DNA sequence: TGTGCCAGCAATACACTGGGACTTCCCCTCCACTTT. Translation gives CASNTLGLPLHF.

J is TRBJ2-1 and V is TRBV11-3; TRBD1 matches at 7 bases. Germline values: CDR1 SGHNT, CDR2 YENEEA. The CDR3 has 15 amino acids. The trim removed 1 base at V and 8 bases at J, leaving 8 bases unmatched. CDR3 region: CASSLGLNRGHEQFF. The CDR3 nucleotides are TGTGCCAGCAGCTTAGGGCTAAACAGGGGCCATGAGCAGTTCTTC.

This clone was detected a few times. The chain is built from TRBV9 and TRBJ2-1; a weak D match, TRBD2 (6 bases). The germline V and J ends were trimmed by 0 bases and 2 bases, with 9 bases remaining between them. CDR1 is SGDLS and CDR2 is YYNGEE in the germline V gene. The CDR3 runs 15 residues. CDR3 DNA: TGTGCCAGCAGCGTAGACGGAGGGACCTACAATGAGCAGTTCTTC. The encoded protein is CASSVDGGTYNEQFF.

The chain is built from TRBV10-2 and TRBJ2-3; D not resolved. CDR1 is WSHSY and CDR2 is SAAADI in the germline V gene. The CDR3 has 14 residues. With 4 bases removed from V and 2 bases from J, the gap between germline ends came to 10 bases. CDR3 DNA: TGCGCCAGCAGTGCATTGGGCGACACAGATACGCAGTATTTT. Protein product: CASSALGDTDTQYF.